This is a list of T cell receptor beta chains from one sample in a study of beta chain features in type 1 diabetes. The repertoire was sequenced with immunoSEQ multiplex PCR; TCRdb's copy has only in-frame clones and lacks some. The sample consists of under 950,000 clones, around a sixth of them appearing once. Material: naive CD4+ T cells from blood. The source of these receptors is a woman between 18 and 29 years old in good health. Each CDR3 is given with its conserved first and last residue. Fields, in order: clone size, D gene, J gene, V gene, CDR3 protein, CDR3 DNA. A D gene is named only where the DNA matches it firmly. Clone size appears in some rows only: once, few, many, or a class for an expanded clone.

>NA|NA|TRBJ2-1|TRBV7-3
CASSSGSTGDEQFF
TGTGCCAGCAGTTCAGGGAGTACGGGAGATGAGCAGTTCTTC
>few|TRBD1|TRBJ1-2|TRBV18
CASSRLQGDGYGYTF
TGTGCCAGCTCACGACTCCAGGGGGACGGCTATGGCTACACCTTC
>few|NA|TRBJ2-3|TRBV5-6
CASSFDVAGARDTQYF
TGTGCCAGCAGCTTTGACGTGGCTGGCGCACGGGATACGCAGTATTTT
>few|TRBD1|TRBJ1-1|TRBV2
CASRTGATMNTEAFF
TGTGCCAGCAGGACAGGGGCTACCATGAACACTGAAGCTTTCTTT
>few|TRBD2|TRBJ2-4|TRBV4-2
CASSQDVLAGGRVRWAKNIQYF
TGTGCCAGCAGCCAAGATGTCCTAGCGGGAGGTAGAGTGCGATGGGCCAAAAACATTCAGTACTTC
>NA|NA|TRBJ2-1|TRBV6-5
CASSYSTRSGYNEQFF
TGTGCCAGCAGTTACTCGACCAGGTCTGGGTACAATGAGCAGTTCTTC
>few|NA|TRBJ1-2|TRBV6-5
CASSYARGGYGYTF
TGTGCCAGCAGTTACGCCAGGGGCGGCTATGGCTACACCTTC
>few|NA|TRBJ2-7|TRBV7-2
CASSLMRAAYEQYF
TGTGCCAGCAGCTTAATGAGAGCAGCCTACGAGCAGTACTTC
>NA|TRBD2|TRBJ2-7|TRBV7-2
CASSLASSGSYEQYF
TGTGCCAGCAGCTTAGCGTCCAGCGGGAGCTACGAGCAGTACTTC
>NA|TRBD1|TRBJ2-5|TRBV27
CASSSLLPTGSGETQYF
TGTGCCAGCAGTTCCCTCTTACCGACAGGGTCCGGCGAGACCCAGTACTTC
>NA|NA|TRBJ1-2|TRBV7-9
CASSPTKGSAGYGYTF
TGTGCCAGCAGCCCAACGAAGGGCTCGGCAGGGTACGGCTACACCTTC
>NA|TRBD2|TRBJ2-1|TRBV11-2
CASSLAGGWHEQFF
TGTGCCAGCAGTTTAGCGGGAGGCTGGCATGAGCAGTTCTTC
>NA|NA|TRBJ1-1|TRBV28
CASSPGSTEAFF
TGTGCCAGCAGCCCGGGGAGCACTGAAGCTTTCTTT
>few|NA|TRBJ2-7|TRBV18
CASSPPSGLYEQYF
TGTGCCAGCTCACCACCGAGCGGGCTCTACGAGCAGTACTTC
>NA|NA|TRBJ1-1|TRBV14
CASSQDSRRIRNTEAFF
TGTGCCAGCAGCCAAGATTCCAGGAGAATCAGGAACACTGAAGCTTTCTTT
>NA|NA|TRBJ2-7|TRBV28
CASSLRLQEQYF
TGTGCCAGCAGTTTGAGGCTACAGGAGCAGTACTTC
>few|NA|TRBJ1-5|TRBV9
CASSVDANSNQPQHF
TGTGCCAGCAGCGTAGATGCCAATAGCAATCAGCCCCAGCATTTT